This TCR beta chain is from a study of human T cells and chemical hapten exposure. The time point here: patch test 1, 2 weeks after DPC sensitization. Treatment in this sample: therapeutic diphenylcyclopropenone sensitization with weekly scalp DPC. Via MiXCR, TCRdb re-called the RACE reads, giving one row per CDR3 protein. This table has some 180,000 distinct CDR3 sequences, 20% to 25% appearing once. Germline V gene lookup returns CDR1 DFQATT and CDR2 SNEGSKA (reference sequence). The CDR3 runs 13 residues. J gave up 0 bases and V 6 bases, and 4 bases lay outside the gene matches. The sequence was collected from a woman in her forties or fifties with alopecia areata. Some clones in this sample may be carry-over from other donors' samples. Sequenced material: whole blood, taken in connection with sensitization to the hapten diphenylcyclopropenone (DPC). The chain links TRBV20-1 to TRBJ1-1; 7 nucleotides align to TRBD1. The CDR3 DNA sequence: TGCAGTGCCGGGGACAGACTGAACACTGAAGCTTTCTTT. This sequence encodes CSAGDRLNTEAFF.